This entry lists 28 T cell receptor beta chains sequenced from one sample in a study of patients and donors after allogeneic stem cell transplantation. TCRdb re-called the RT-PCR reads with MiXCR, one entry per CDR3 protein. The sample carries roughly 960,000 distinct CDR3 sequences, more than 15% recorded once. What was sequenced was blood, either unsorted or a sorted T cell fraction (not recorded which). The receptors derive from a human donor who was either an allogeneic HSCT recipient or a stem cell or donor lymphocyte infusion donor (not recorded which). It is not recorded whose cells these are; they may come from a transplant donor.

Only a few counts were recorded for this clonotype. CDR3 loop: CASRSRLAGVNEQYF. CDR3 nucleotides: TGTGCCAGCAGGTCACGACTAGCGGGAGTGAACGAGCAGTACTTC. The chain carries TRBV27 and TRBJ2-7; TRBD2 agrees at 12 bases. V lost 6 bases and J lost 5; bases outside the gene matches: 8. The CDR3 runs 15 residues. Germline V CDR1 and CDR2: MNHEY, SMNVEV (reference sequence).

The chain has TRBV27 and TRBJ2-7; a weak D match, TRBD2 (5 bases). The CDR3 length is 14 residues. The V and J ends lost 6 bases and 4 bases respectively, with 16 bases between them. Germline-derived CDR1 and CDR2 are MNHEY and SMNVEV (reference sequence). CDR3 sequence: CASSQASKYYEQYF. Here the CDR3 DNA reads TGTGCCAGCAGCCAGGCTAGCAAATATTACGAGCAGTACTTC.

The chain employs TRBV20-1 and TRBJ1-5, with D maybe TRBD1 (6 bases). Trimming stripped 4 bases from V and 9 bases from J, with 19 bases between. CDR3 size: 14 residues. Germline CDR1 is DFQATT and CDR2 is SNEGSKA (reference sequence). The CDR3 DNA follows: TGCAGTGCTACTGGACAGCCCGAGGGTCTGCCCCAGCATTTT. Protein sequence: CSATGQPEGLPQHF.

This clonotype was picked up a small number of times. The rearrangement links TRBV6-1 to TRBJ2-7, with D possibly being TRBD2 (6 bases). The CDR3 is 15 amino acids. The ends were cut back, 5 bases at V and 4 bases at J, with 18 bases in the middle. CDR1 and CDR2 (germline): MNHNS, SASEGT. The CDR3 DNA reads TGTGCCAGCAGTCCCGGACTACCAGGAAAGTACGAGCAGTACTTC. This translates into CASSPGLPGKYEQYF.

This chain connects TRBV18 to TRBJ2-1, with 7 bases fitting TRBD2. Unmatched junction bases numbered 5, after V lost 3 bases and J lost 6 bases. Germline V gene data show CDR1 as KGHSH and CDR2 as LQKENI. CDR3 size: 14 residues. The DNA of the CDR3 is TGTGCCAGCTCACCTTCGTGGGGGGGCAATGAGCAGTTCTTC. Translated: CASSPSWGGNEQFF.

The gene calls are TRBV20-1 and TRBJ2-7; perhaps D is TRBD1 or TRBD2 (5 bases each). This CDR3 contains 14 residues. V dropped 3 bases and J dropped 1 base, with 13 bases sitting between them. Germline CDR1 reads DFQATT; CDR2 reads SNEGSKA (reference sequence). The CDR3 here is CSASALGRSYEQYF. Here the CDR3 DNA reads TGCAGTGCTAGTGCCCTGGGACGTTCCTACGAGCAGTACTTC.

This clonotype was seen a few times. This chain uses TRBV5-1 with TRBJ2-3; 9 nucleotides match TRBD2. Germline V lookup: CDR1 SGHRS, CDR2 YFSETQ. The V gene end was trimmed by 0 bases and the J gene end by 4 bases; junction bases not matched to a gene: 9. This CDR3 region has 17 residues. The CDR3 region is CASSLGASGISADTQYF. In DNA form, the CDR3 reads TGCGCCAGCAGCTTGGGGGCTAGCGGGATCTCCGCAGATACGCAGTATTTT.

This clonotype was counted many times. Compared with germline, one end of the junction differs, possibly owing to a read error. This chain connects TRBV6-1 to TRBJ2-7; 10 nucleotides align to TRBD2. Germline V CDR1 and CDR2: MNHNS, SASEGT. The CDR3 runs 14 residues. The CDR3 DNA is TGTGCCAGCAGCGAAGCGGGAGGGTTCTACGAGCAGTACTTC. Translation gives CASSEAGGFYEQYF.

This clonotype was seen many times. The chain combines TRBV20-1 with TRBJ2-7; no clear D gene. The germline V and J ends were trimmed by 3 bases and 4 bases, with 16 bases remaining between them. CDR1 is DFQATT, CDR2 SNEGSKA, per germline (reference sequence). CDR3 length equals 14 residues. The CDR3 loop reads CSARTSQAVYEQYF. CDR3 DNA sequence: TGCAGTGCTAGGACGTCTCAGGCGGTTTACGAGCAGTACTTC.

This clonotype was recorded a few times. This chain links TRBV25-1 with TRBJ1-2; 9 bases are shared with TRBD1. This CDR3 comprises 14 residues. The germline gives CDR1 MGHDK, CDR2 SYGVNS. With 5 bases clipped from V and 4 bases from J, the junction kept 5 bases outside the gene matches. The CDR3 DNA reads TGTGCCAGCAGTACCGGGACAGGGCGCTATGGCTACACCTTC. This codes for CASSTGTGRYGYTF.

This clonotype was picked up a small number of times. The CDR3 is CASKGAAETQYF. In nucleotides, the CDR3 is TGTGCCAGCAAGGGGGCTGCAGAGACCCAGTACTTC. The chain combines TRBV2 with TRBJ2-5; 7 positions match TRBD1. Unmatched junction bases numbered 3, after V lost 7 bases and J lost 4 bases. Germline assignment: CDR1 SNHLY and CDR2 FYNNEI. The CDR3 loop spans 12 amino acids.

This clonotype was counted a few times. This rearrangement joins TRBV28 to TRBJ1-1, with 9 nucleotides matching TRBD1. Germline CDR1 is MDHEN and CDR2 is SYDVKM. Germline trimming cut 3 bases from V and 6 bases from J; bases unmatched to any gene: 5. The CDR3 runs to 14 residues. The CDR3 sequence: CASSLPGTGPEAFF. The DNA for the CDR3 is TGTGCCAGCAGTTTGCCTGGGACAGGGCCTGAAGCTTTCTTT.

This clonotype has more than one count but fewer than ten. The genes are TRBV7-3 and TRBJ2-1; D possibly corresponds to TRBD2 (5 bases). Germline V gene data show CDR1 as SGHTA and CDR2 as FQGTGA. V lost 1 base, J lost 9 bases, and 13 bases lay in between. This CDR3 contains 14 residues. In nucleotides, the CDR3 is TGTGCCAGCAGCTTAAAAGGGAGAACCAGTGAGCAGTTCTTC. Protein product: CASSLKGRTSEQFF.

The V gene is TRBV18, the J gene TRBJ2-1, with D tentatively TRBD1 (5 bases). This CDR3 has 19 amino acids. Germline values: CDR1 KGHSH, CDR2 LQKENI. V was clipped by 3 bases and J by 0 bases, with 21 bases between them. CDR3: CASSPPLGALLGSYNEQFF. The CDR3 DNA is TGTGCCAGCTCACCCCCTCTTGGGGCCCTGTTGGGCTCCTACAATGAGCAGTTCTTC.

CDR3 sequence (DNA): TGTGCCTGGAGTGTCGCGGCAGGGAAACCAGCCGAGCAGTACTTC. Translating it yields CAWSVAAGKPAEQYF. The chain carries TRBV30 and TRBJ2-7; maybe TRBD1 (5 bases). The CDR3 has 15 amino acids. Germline CDR1 GTSNPN, CDR2 SVGIG (reference sequence). The V end lost 0 bases, the J end lost 6 bases, and 18 bases lay between the germline ends.

The gene calls are TRBV27 and TRBJ2-7; D unresolved. Germline V CDR1 and CDR2: MNHEY, SMNVEV (reference sequence). The V and J ends lost 9 bases and 2 bases respectively, with 11 bases between them. The CDR3 totals 12 residues. The CDR3 coding sequence is TGTGCCAGTGGCCTGGTAACCTACGAGCAGTACTTC. It specifies CASGLVTYEQYF.

The V call is TRBV12-3 or TRBV12-4, the J call TRBJ2-1; D is possibly TRBD1 (6 bases). This CDR3 is built from 15 residues. V was cut by 3 bases and J by 4 bases, with 13 bases left in between. The CDR3 DNA sequence: TGTGCCAGCAGTTTCCTCAGGGGATTGTACAATGAGCAGTTCTTC. It specifies CASSFLRGLYNEQFF.

A few counts support this clonotype. The chain employs TRBV2 and TRBJ1-5, with D perhaps matching TRBD1 (6 bases). The V end lost 4 bases, the J end lost 0 bases, and 10 bases lay between the germline ends. The length of the CDR3 is 15 residues. Germline V gene data show CDR1 as SNHLY and CDR2 as FYNNEI. CDR3 nucleotides: TGTGCCAGCAGTGGGGGGCGGTATAGCAATCAGCCCCAGCATTTT. Translated: CASSGGRYSNQPQHF.

The chain couples TRBV20-1 to TRBJ2-5; TRBD2 matches at 10 bases. The CDR3 runs 16 residues. CDR1 is DFQATT, CDR2 SNEGSKA, per germline (reference sequence). The V gene end was trimmed by 4 bases and the J gene end by 0 bases; junction bases not matched to a gene: 8. As DNA, the CDR3 is TGCAGTGCTACGGGGGAGCGGGAGGGTTACCAAGAGACCCAGTACTTC. Protein sequence: CSATGEREGYQETQYF.

This chain uses TRBV6-5 with TRBJ2-7, with 7 nucleotides matching TRBD1. The junction had 10 bases not matched to a gene; V was cut back by 4 bases and J by 4 bases. Germline CDR1 MNHEY, CDR2 SVGAGI. The CDR3 covers 15 residues. As DNA, the CDR3 is TGTGCCAGCAGTTCCACAGGGGCACCGACTTACGAGCAGTACTTC. Protein sequence: CASSSTGAPTYEQYF.

This clonotype has just a few counts. The chain employs TRBV2 and TRBJ1-1, with D possibly matching TRBD1 (6 bases). V was clipped by 7 bases and J by 4 bases, with 22 bases between them. The CDR3 extends over 16 amino acids. The germline V gene has CDR1 SNHLY and CDR2 FYNNEI. CDR3 loop: CASTPTRGEEGTEAFF. CDR3 bases: TGTGCCAGCACCCCTACTAGGGGGGAGGAAGGCACTGAAGCTTTCTTT.

The V gene is TRBV3-1, the J gene TRBJ1-1; 7 bases fit TRBD1. V was pared by 2 bases and J by 11 bases, with 8 bases of the junction left unmatched. The germline gives CDR1 LGHDT, CDR2 YNNKEL (reference sequence). CDR3 size: 13 residues. In DNA, the CDR3 is TGTGCCAGCAGCCAACAGGGGGGTTCTGGCGCTTTCTTT. Protein product: CASSQQGGSGAFF.

The J gene is TRBJ2-1, the V gene TRBV11-3, with D possibly TRBD2 on 6 matching bases. This CDR3 comprises 14 residues. Germline lookup yields CDR1 SGHNT and CDR2 YENEEA. V lost 6 bases and J 2 bases, leaving 11 bases between the germline ends. The CDR3 here is CASRNGGPYNEQFF. Written as DNA, the CDR3 is TGTGCCAGCAGAAACGGGGGTCCCTACAATGAGCAGTTCTTC.

The chain is built from TRBV2 and TRBJ2-1, with a tentative D call TRBD2 (5 bases). This CDR3 spans 14 amino acids. Germline V lookup: CDR1 SNHLY, CDR2 FYNNEI. The V end was cut by 7 bases, the J end by 8 bases, with 18 bases between. The CDR3, as DNA: TGTGCCAGCACCCGGACTCCCCAACTGGATGAGCAGTTCTTC. This codes for CASTRTPQLDEQFF.

This chain joins TRBV5-6 and TRBJ2-1; D unclear. Trimming took 4 bases from V and 13 from J, leaving 18 bases between them. The germline gives CDR1 SGHDT, CDR2 YYEEEE. This CDR3 has 13 residues. DNA of the CDR3: TGTGCCAGCAGCCTTAGGAAAAATGGTGAACAGTTCTTC. As protein: CASSLRKNGEQFF.

In regard to this clonotype: Possible read error: a much larger clone is one base away. This rearrangement joins TRBV20-1 to TRBJ1-4; D is possibly TRBD1 (6 bases). V gave up 7 bases and J gave up 6 bases, with 9 bases separating them. Germline CDR1 DFQATT, CDR2 SNEGSKA (reference sequence). The CDR3 consists of 11 residues. The DNA for the CDR3 is TGCAGTGTTAAGGGGGATGAAAAACTGTTTTTT. Protein sequence: CSVKGDEKLFF.

This clonotype has just a few counts. The genes are TRBV12-3 or TRBV12-4 and TRBJ1-1, with D hard to call. The CDR3 consists of 16 residues. V was clipped by 1 base and J by 2 bases, with 14 bases between them. CDR3 residues: CASSLGRPARNTEAFF. The CDR3 bases are TGTGCCAGCAGTTTAGGGCGGCCAGCAAGAAACACTGAAGCTTTCTTT.

The table lists this clonotype with a few counts. The CDR3 reads CASSFEQFTKNIQYF. The CDR3 nucleotides are TGTGCCAGCAGCTTTGAACAGTTTACCAAAAACATTCAGTACTTC. The chain has TRBV7-2 and TRBJ2-4; no definite D call. This CDR3 has 15 residues. V was pared by 3 bases and J by 2 bases, with 11 bases between. Germline CDR1 is SGHTA and CDR2 is FQGNSA. The full variable domain, in which reference TRBV7-2 and TRBJ2-4 provide the parts outside the CDR3, is GAGVSQSPSNKVTEKGKDVELRCDPISGHTALYWYRQSLGQGLEFLIYFQGNSAPDKSGLPSDRFSAERTGGSVSTLTIQRTQQEDSAVYLCASSFEQFTKNIQYFGAGTRLSVL.